This T cell receptor (beta chain) was obtained from a study of CXCR3-negative and CXCR3-positive naive CD8 T cells. With respect to this clonotype: What it recognizes is unknown.

CDR1 is SQVTM and CDR2 is ANQGSEA in the germline V gene. The length of the CDR3 is 15 residues. Regarding the study as a whole: Against CXCR3-negative naive cells, CXCR3-positive naive cells showed more hydrophobic TRB CDR3s.

The TRB cDNA libraries were prepared by 5' RACE with UMI labels. One entry per CDR3 protein, without DNA, is what TCRdb gives after re-calling the 5' RACE reads. The specimen's table records about 89,000 distinct CDR3 sequences. V and J are TRBV29-1 and TRBJ1-2. The sequence was obtained from a human donor in good health. Some clones in this sample may be carry-over from other donors' samples. The material sequenced was naive CXCR3+ CD8+ T cells from blood. Subset defined: CD45RO-CCR7+CD27+CD95- naive CD8+ T cells expressing CXCR3 (TNR3+). The CDR3 sequence is CSKKGRRRANYGYTF. The entire variable domain, with the rest obtained from reference TRBV29-1 and TRBJ1-2, is as follows: SAVISQKPSRDICQRGTSLTIQCQVDSQVTMMFWYRQQPGQSLTLIATANQGSEATYESGFVIDKFPISRPNLTFSTLTVSNMSPEDSSIYLCSKKGRRRANYGYTFGSGTRLTVV.